The rows below give T cell receptor beta chains drawn from one sample of a study of T-cell reconstitution after alpha-beta-depleted transplantation in children. TCRdb re-called the PCR reads through MiXCR, storing one row per CDR3 protein. The sample lists approximately 240,000 distinct CDR3 sequences, roughly a tenth occurring once. Sample: PBMCs, taken before TCRalphabeta/CD19-depleted stem cell transplant. The source is a child younger than two with acute myeloid leukemia, due to receive a stem cell transplant. Both conserved end residues are part of each CDR3. The D gene is left open where the match is weak. The listing skips clone size in some rows; elsewhere it reads once, few, many or a size class.

TRBV6-2/TRBV6-3	NA	NA	TRBJ1-6	TGTGCCAGCAGTGTGACAGAAAATTCACCCCTCCACTTT	CASSVTENSPLHF
TRBV29-1	many	NA	TRBJ2-3	TGCAGCGTTGCTGGGACCCGAGATACGCAGTATTTT	CSVAGTRDTQYF
TRBV11-2	many	NA	TRBJ2-7	TGTGCCAGCAGCCAAAACCCGGACTGGAGCAAGAGCTCCTACGAGCAGTACTTC	CASSQNPDWSKSSYEQYF
TRBV20-1	many	TRBD1	TRBJ1-4	TGCAGTGCTAGGACAGGGGGCCGGGAAAAACTGTTTTTT	CSARTGGREKLFF
TRBV7-8	NA	NA	TRBJ1-5	TGTGCCAGCAGCTTCACCGGGCAGCCCCAGCATTTT	CASSFTGQPQHF
TRBV20-1	many	TRBD1	TRBJ2-7	TGCAGTGCTAGAGTGGACAGGGCCTCGTTCTACGAGCAGTACTTC	CSARVDRASFYEQYF
TRBV12-3/TRBV12-4	few	NA	TRBJ2-3	TGTGCCAGCAGTAGACACCCCATCACAGATACGCAGTATTTT	CASSRHPITDTQYF
TRBV12-3/TRBV12-4	many	NA	TRBJ2-1	TGTGCCAGCAGCTGGCTCAGGGGCCCCTACAATGAGCAGTTCTTC	CASSWLRGPYNEQFF
TRBV20-1	many	NA	TRBJ1-2	TGCAGTGGAACAGCTAACTATGGCTACACCTTC	CSGTANYGYTF
TRBV14	many	TRBD2	TRBJ2-1	TGTGCCAGCAGCCAAGTACTAGCGGGGGCTGATGAGCAGTTCTTC	CASSQVLAGADEQFF
TRBV20-1	many	NA	TRBJ2-4	TGCAGTGCTGATGTTCCGGGAGATGCCAAAAACATTCAGTACTTC	CSADVPGDAKNIQYF
TRBV5-6	many	NA	TRBJ2-4	TGTGCCAGCAGCTTCCGTGTGTCACAAAGGTATGAGGCCAAAAACATTCAGTACTTC	CASSFRVSQRYEAKNIQYF
TRBV20-1	many	TRBD2	TRBJ2-3	TGCAGTGCTGACCGGCTAGCGGGAGGTCCCCACACAGATACGCAGTATTTT	CSADRLAGGPHTDTQYF
TRBV5-1	many	TRBD1	TRBJ1-6	TGCGCCAGCAGCTTGACCAGGGGGCGCGATTCACCCCTCCACTTT	CASSLTRGRDSPLHF
TRBV3-1	many	NA	TRBJ2-7	TGTGCCAGCAGCCAAGGGGGTAACTCCTTCTACGAGCAGTACTTC	CASSQGGNSFYEQYF
TRBV28	many	NA	TRBJ1-4	TGTGCCAGCAGTGAAGGCGGTAGGGAAAAACTGTTTTTT	CASSEGGREKLFF
TRBV12-3/TRBV12-4	many	NA	TRBJ2-2	TGTGCCAGCAGTTTGAGCTGGGGGTGGAGCGGGGAGCTGTTTTTT	CASSLSWGWSGELFF
TRBV5-1	many	NA	TRBJ2-7	TGCGCCAGCAGCAGCGAAGGCGAGCAGTACTTC	CASSSEGEQYF
TRBV11-2	many	NA	TRBJ2-1	TGTGCCAGCTCCCCGTCGGCGGGTTACAATGAGCAGTTCTTC	CASSPSAGYNEQFF
TRBV21-1	NA	NA	TRBJ2-7	TGTGCCAGCACGCACAGGGCTAAGTGGGCCTACGAGCAGTACTTC	CASTHRAKWAYEQYF
TRBV24-1	few	TRBD1	TRBJ1-1	TGTGCCACACGGAGACAGGGTAACACTGAAGCTTTCTTT	CATRRQGNTEAFF
TRBV20-1	NA	TRBD1	TRBJ2-1	TGCAGTGCTAGACCGGGACAGAGCCTCAATGAGCAGTTCTTC	CSARPGQSLNEQFF